These 29 T cell receptor beta chains were all obtained from the same sample, sequenced in a study of T cells after yellow fever vaccination. A single record per CDR3 protein comes from TCRdb applying MiXCR to the 5' RACE reads. The sample shows about 22,000 distinct CDR3 sequences, roughly 5.6% of them seen only once. The sample was PBMCs, either bulk or a sorted T-cell subset (CD4+, CD8+, memory, or dextramer-sorted; not recorded which), taken about 41 days after the first yellow fever vaccination. The receptors derive from a young man who received the YFV17D yellow fever vaccine.

Relative to its sample, this clonotype is medium-sized. The chain joins TRBV6-2 or TRBV6-3 to TRBJ2-6; D gene ambiguous. V lost 4 bases to trimming and J lost 0 bases, with 4 bases between them. The CDR3 loop spans 14 amino acids. Germline assignment: CDR1 MNHEY and CDR2 SVGEGT. The CDR3 bases are TGTGCCAGCAGTTGGGACTCTGGGGCCAACGTCCTGACTTTC. Translation gives CASSWDSGANVLTF.

In this sample, this clonotype turned up many times. The genes are TRBV5-6 and TRBJ2-3; 7 bases map to TRBD1. Germline loops: CDR1 SGHDT, CDR2 YYEEEE. This CDR3 comprises 15 residues. Trimming at V came to 4 bases and at J to 2 bases, leaving 7 bases not matched to a gene. CDR3 protein: CASSVMTGTTDTQYF. CDR3 sequence (DNA): TGTGCCAGCAGCGTGATGACAGGGACCACAGATACGCAGTATTTT.

There are many counts of this clonotype. The rearrangement joins TRBV11-1 to TRBJ2-1; 10 nucleotides align to TRBD1. V lost 7 bases and J lost 4; bases outside the gene matches: 7. Germline-derived CDR1 and CDR2 are SGHAT and FQDESV (reference sequence). The CDR3 length is 15 residues. This CDR3 is CASKDLGQGYNEQFF. CDR3 in DNA: TGTGCCAGCAAGGACCTGGGACAGGGGTACAATGAGCAGTTCTTC.

This clonotype was observed many times. This chain joins TRBV20-1 and TRBJ2-3; possibly TRBD1 for D (5 bases). This CDR3 is built from 11 residues. Trimming cost V 4 bases and J 5 bases, with 7 bases left between them. CDR1 DFQATT and CDR2 SNEGSKA come from the germline V gene (reference sequence). As DNA, the CDR3 is TGCAGTGCTAACCAGGGAGATACGCAGTATTTT. Protein product: CSANQGDTQYF.

This clonotype was detected many times. This chain joins TRBV23-1 and TRBJ1-1; D is perhaps TRBD1 (5 bases). TRBV23-1 falls under the ORF class, with uncertain function. V was trimmed by 9 bases and J by 11 bases, leaving 13 bases between them. The CDR3 consists of 10 residues. Here the CDR3 reads CARLGGMAFF. For the CDR3, the DNA is TGCGCCAGACTCGGGGGGATGGCTTTCTTT.

At least ten counts were recorded for this clonotype. The CDR3 protein is CASSLGGWEETQYF. DNA of the CDR3: TGTGCCAGCAGCTTAGGAGGGTGGGAAGAGACCCAGTACTTC. The rearrangement uses TRBV5-5 and TRBJ2-5, with D tentatively TRBD2 (6 bases). The V gene lost 2 bases and the J gene lost 3 bases, with 11 bases spanning the gap. The germline V gene encodes CDR1 SGHKS and CDR2 YYEKEE (reference sequence). The CDR3 totals 14 residues.

This clonotype has at least ten counts. The chain couples TRBV5-1 to TRBJ2-7, with unresolved D. CDR1 and CDR2 from the germline V gene are SGHRS and YFSETQ. CDR3 size: 13 residues. V dropped 2 bases and J dropped 7 bases, with 13 bases sitting between them. The chain's CDR3 is CASSFGRAGEQYF. CDR3 DNA sequence: TGCGCCAGCAGCTTTGGTCGGGCCGGAGAGCAGTACTTC.

This clonotype has a count of ten or more. Here the CDR3 reads CASSLSSPRIRIETQYF. Written as DNA, the CDR3 is TGTGCCAGCAGCTTATCTTCCCCGCGCATCCGAATAGAGACCCAGTACTTC. This chain links TRBV11-2 with TRBJ2-5, with D uncertain. CDR3 size: 17 residues. Germline V gives CDR1 SGHAT, CDR2 FQNNGV. V dropped 2 bases and J dropped 4 bases, with 20 bases sitting between them.

This clonotype has a count of ten or more. The chain links TRBV11-1 to TRBJ1-4, with 10 bases that match TRBD1. V lost 6 bases and J lost 7; bases outside the gene matches: 5. The germline V gene encodes CDR1 SGHAT and CDR2 FQDESV (reference sequence). The CDR3 sequence is 14 residues long. CDR3 residues: CASSRGQGGEKLFF. The CDR3 coding sequence is TGTGCCAGCAGTCGAGGACAGGGGGGTGAAAAACTGTTTTTT.

This clonotype was seen at least ten times. The V and J genes are TRBV4-2 and TRBJ2-2; D not resolved. CDR3 length: 11 residues. The germline CDR1 and CDR2 sequences are LGHNA and YNFKEQ. Trimming took off 7 bases at V and 8 bases at J, with 8 bases between the two ends. In DNA form, the CDR3 reads TGTGCCAGCACCCTTACAGGGGAGCTGTTTTTT. Protein: CASTLTGELFF.

V and J are TRBV12-3 or TRBV12-4 and TRBJ2-7, with 12 bases fitting TRBD2. Germline trimming cut 2 bases from V and 12 bases from J; bases unmatched to any gene: 2. The CDR3 consists of 12 residues. Written as DNA, the CDR3 is TGTGCCAGCAGTTTACTAGCGGGGGGGCTGTACTTC. Translation: CASSLLAGGLYF.

This clonotype was counted ten times or more. The chain employs TRBV29-1 and TRBJ1-1; 9 bases align to TRBD1. This CDR3 has 14 residues. Per the germline V gene, CDR1 is SQVTM and CDR2 is ANQGSEA. V gave up 7 bases and J gave up 1 base; unmatched junction bases: 7. The CDR3 DNA reads TGCAGCGCACCCCCGGGACAGGGGAACACTGAAGCTTTCTTT. Protein product: CSAPPGQGNTEAFF.

This clonotype came up many times. V usage is TRBV29-1 and J usage is TRBJ1-1; TRBD1 aligns across 7 bases. CDR3 length equals 13 residues. Germline V gene sequence: CDR1 SQVTM, CDR2 ANQGSEA. V lost 4 bases to trimming and J lost 3 bases; unmatched junction nucleotides: 5. As DNA, the CDR3 is TGCAGCGTTGTGGGGACAGATTACACTGAAGCTTTCTTT. It is translated as CSVVGTDYTEAFF.

There are a few counts of this clonotype. This chain uses TRBV20-1 with TRBJ1-5, with D tentatively TRBD1 (6 bases). CDR3 length: 17 residues. V lost 3 bases and J lost 0, with 18 bases in between. Germline V gene lookup returns CDR1 DFQATT and CDR2 SNEGSKA (reference sequence). The CDR3 reads CSARSVGGHSSNQPQHF. CDR3 sequence (DNA): TGCAGTGCTAGGTCAGTTGGGGGACATTCTAGCAATCAGCCCCAGCATTTT.

This clonotype was detected ten times or more. This rearrangement joins TRBV10-2 to TRBJ2-3; 8 bases align to TRBD2. In germline, CDR1 is WSHSY, CDR2 SAAADI. Trimming cost V 8 bases and J 1 base; bases outside gene matches: 5. The CDR3 is 14 residues long. CDR3: CASGVLAGTDTQYF. The CDR3 DNA sequence: TGCGCCAGCGGTGTACTAGCGGGCACAGATACGCAGTATTTT.

The sample holds many counts of this clonotype. The rearrangement links TRBV6-1 to TRBJ1-1; D possibly corresponds to TRBD1 (5 bases). The CDR3 consists of 14 residues. V gave up 7 bases and J gave up 1 base, with 13 bases separating them. Germline-derived CDR1 and CDR2 are MNHNS and SASEGT. The CDR3 nucleotides read TGTGCCAGCATATTGACAGTAACGAACACTGAAGCTTTCTTT. Amino acid sequence: CASILTVTNTEAFF.

This clonotype was observed at least ten times. This rearrangement joins TRBV5-6 to TRBJ2-7; 7 nucleotides line up with TRBD1. V lost 1 base and J lost 5; bases outside the gene matches: 0. CDR3 size: 12 residues. Germline-derived CDR1 and CDR2 are SGHDT and YYEEEE. The CDR3 protein is CASSLTGDEQYF. The CDR3 coding sequence is TGTGCCAGCAGCTTGACAGGGGACGAGCAGTACTTC.

This clonotype has at least ten counts. The chain employs TRBV12-3 or TRBV12-4 and TRBJ2-3; D possibly corresponds to TRBD1 (5 bases). The CDR3 length is 17 residues. The V end lost 5 bases, the J end lost 5 bases, and 23 bases lay between the germline ends. CDR3 nucleotides: TGTGCCAGCAGTCCACTCGCGTTGGGGCCTCAGAAAGATACGCAGTATTTT. Translating gives CASSPLALGPQKDTQYF.

This clonotype was seen a few times. This chain uses TRBV7-6 with TRBJ2-3; 8 bases are shared with TRBD2. Germline V CDR1 and CDR2: SGHVS, FNYEAQ. CDR3 length: 15 residues. After removal of 6 bases from V and 5 bases from J, the junction contained 10 bases not matched to a gene. In nucleotides, the CDR3 is TGTGCCAGCAGTTCCCGGGGGGGGCACGGAGATACGCAGTATTTT. It specifies CASSSRGGHGDTQYF. The full variable domain, with the rest looked up from reference TRBV7-6 and TRBJ2-3, is GAGVSQSPRYKVTKRGQDVALRCDPISGHVSLYWYRQALGQGPEFLTYFNYEAQQDKSGLPNDRFSAERPEGSISTLTIQRTEQRDSAMYRCASSSRGGHGDTQYFGPGTRLTVL.

This clonotype occurred many times. The chain uses TRBV20-1 and TRBJ1-1, with D uncertain. The CDR3 consists of 14 residues. Germline V CDR1 and CDR2: DFQATT, SNEGSKA (reference sequence). V lost 6 bases and J lost 6, with 20 bases in between. CDR3 nucleotide sequence: TGCAGTGCACCTGTCCCGGGCCATTCCGCTGAAGCTTTCTTT. It yields the protein CSAPVPGHSAEAFF.

This clonotype was observed many times. CDR3 sequence reads: CASSPSLAGAYNEQFF. The CDR3 DNA follows: TGTGCCAGCAGTCCCAGTCTAGCGGGGGCTTACAATGAGCAGTTCTTC. This chain links TRBV6-5 with TRBJ2-1; TRBD2 agrees at 10 bases. The CDR3 spans 16 residues. The V gene's germline CDR1 is MNHEY and CDR2 SVGAGI. The ends lost 5 bases at V and 4 bases at J; junction bases unmatched: 8.

This clonotype was counted at least ten times. The V and J genes are TRBV7-2 and TRBJ1-6; D is possibly TRBD1 (6 bases). This CDR3 is built from 18 residues. Per the germline V gene, CDR1 is SGHTA and CDR2 is FQGNSA. The ends were cut back, 2 bases at V and 0 bases at J, with 14 bases in the middle. CDR3 sequence (DNA): TGTGCCAGCAGCTTACCGGGGGGCGGATTCTCCTATAATTCACCCCTCCACTTT. It translates to CASSLPGGGFSYNSPLHF.

This clonotype was seen ten or more times. This chain joins TRBV27 and TRBJ2-1; TRBD2 agrees at 8 bases. The germline CDR1 and CDR2 sequences are MNHEY and SMNVEV (reference sequence). Losses at the gene ends were 6 bases for V and 4 bases for J; bases not matched to a gene: 11. CDR3 length: 16 residues. CDR3: CASRSTGGLPYNEQFF. For the CDR3, the DNA is TGTGCCAGCAGGAGCACGGGGGGGCTCCCGTACAATGAGCAGTTCTTC.

This clonotype appeared many times. The chain has TRBV7-2 and TRBJ2-5; 7 bases agree with TRBD2. Germline V lookup: CDR1 SGHTA, CDR2 FQGNSA. The V and J ends lost 3 bases and 5 bases, in that order; junction bases with no gene match: 3. The CDR3 totals 13 residues. The CDR3, as DNA: TGTGCCAGCAGCTTCGGGGACTACGAGACCCAGTACTTC. Its translation is CASSFGDYETQYF.

This clonotype has a count of ten or more. This chain links TRBV5-1 with TRBJ1-1, with D uncertain. V shed 7 bases and J shed 0 bases, with 16 bases lying between them. This CDR3 spans 15 amino acids. Germline-derived CDR1 and CDR2 are SGHRS and YFSETQ. The CDR3 reads CASRREGTMNTEAFF. The DNA for the CDR3 is TGCGCCAGCCGGCGGGAGGGAACGATGAACACTGAAGCTTTCTTT.

This clonotype was recorded many times. V and J are TRBV6-5 and TRBJ2-3; either TRBD1 or TRBD2 may fit D (6 bases each). V dropped 7 bases and J dropped 0 bases, with 11 bases sitting between them. The CDR3 covers 14 residues. Germline V gives CDR1 MNHEY, CDR2 SVGAGI. The CDR3 reads CASIWGASTDTQYF. The CDR3 DNA sequence: TGTGCCAGCATCTGGGGGGCCAGCACAGATACGCAGTATTTT.

This clonotype was detected many times. The rearrangement uses TRBV21-1 and TRBJ1-2. TRBV21-1 is annotated as a pseudogene. The CDR3 length is 14 residues. CDR3 nucleotide sequence: TGTGCCAGCAGCAAAGCGAAGAAATTTAATGGCTACACCTTC. As protein: CASSKAKKFNGYTF.

This clonotype was observed many times. The V call is TRBV5-4, the J call TRBJ2-5; D is possibly TRBD1 or TRBD2 (6 bases each). The CDR3 consists of 14 residues. CDR1 and CDR2 from the germline V gene are SGHNT and YYREEE (reference sequence). The V end was cut by 2 bases, the J end by 5 bases, with 13 bases between. This CDR3 is CASSFPGAGETQYF. The CDR3 DNA reads as TGTGCCAGCAGCTTCCCGGGGGCGGGGGAGACCCAGTACTTC.

At least ten counts were recorded for this clonotype. The rearrangement links TRBV12-3 or TRBV12-4 to TRBJ2-1, with 12 bases matching TRBD2. Germline trimming cut 2 bases from V and 6 bases from J; bases unmatched to any gene: 5. This CDR3 comprises 16 residues. The CDR3 region is CASSLRLTSGGNEQFF. The CDR3 bases are TGTGCCAGCAGTTTAAGGTTGACTAGCGGGGGCAATGAGCAGTTCTTC.